The sequence of this T cell receptor (beta chain) was determined in a study of regulatory T cells in long-lasting Graves disease (dated by TCRdb to about 2021). A note on the overall study: Newly diagnosed Graves' disease patients had taken antithyroid drugs for less than 3 months. This study used TCR sequencing and RNA sequencing of peripheral blood to compare persistent Graves' disease patients against newly diagnosed Graves' disease patients. The study was conducted in China and was registered as a clinical trial. A total of around 35 samples underwent TCR sequencing: about 13 from persistent and roughly 20 from newly diagnosed Graves' disease patients.

This specimen's time point label, interpreted: newly diagnosed GD, antithyroid drugs for less than 3 months. For both TCR sequencing and RNA sequencing, RNA was extracted from PBMCs in TRIzol. The diagnosis of Graves' disease was made according to American Thyroid Association guidelines. The patients came from an endocrinology department in Xi'an, China. From each patient, approximately 10 milliliters of peripheral blood was collected into an EDTA anticoagulant tube. Ficoll Paque Plus density gradient separation was used to isolate PBMCs, and no further T cell sorting was done. An Agilent 2100 Bioanalyzer and agarose gel were used to assess RNA quality, and a NanoDrop 2000 was used to measure RNA concentration. This clonotype was recorded at least ten times. What this receptor recognizes is not known. No base-level quality is on record; no much larger clone is a single base apart. The germline V gene encodes CDR1 SQVTM and CDR2 ANQGSEA. The CDR3, cysteine through phenylalanine, is 12 amino acids long. Only the CDR3 portion is preserved as DNA: 36 bases, with reading frame beginning at the first base. V drops 4 bases and J drops 6 bases, leaving 12 bases in between.

What the work shows at the level of the full study, not this receptor alone: Sequencing and analysis were limited to the TCR beta chain. Only peripheral blood was studied, because thyroid tissue, the primary lesion, was inaccessible. TRBV28, TRBJ1-2 and TRBJ2-5 were preferentially used in persistent disease, while TRBV20-1 and TRBJ2-1 were favored in newly diagnosed disease. The authors noted that the small sample size was a limitation that may lower accuracy. Patients with persistent disease shared more public clonotypes (around 2,500) than newly diagnosed patients did (approximately 970). Persistent Graves' disease patients showed lower TCR Shannon entropy and fewer highly expanded clones than newly diagnosed patients, suggesting clonal expansion.

Library creation used multiplex PCR. Sequencing took place on an Illumina HiSeq 4000. TCR beta libraries were built with iRepertoire HTBI primers and Arm-PCR amplification of CDR3 regions. PCR products were gel purified before sequencing. As for the original processing: Gene usage analysis of CDR3 amino acid clonotypes used the 55 to 65 TRBV and some 15 TRBJ segments found across samples. Filtered high-quality paired reads were merged into contigs using COPE and FqMerger. BLAST was used to align contigs to IMGT TRBV, TRBD and TRBJ reference genes, and CDR3 was defined according to IMGT. Any clonotype with a frequency above 0.1% was classified as a highly expanded clone. Repertoire diversity was measured by Shannon entropy, and V-J evenness by the Gini coefficient. A clonotype found in more than one individual was treated as public. TCRdb handled the public reads itself, with Q25 trimming in fastp and clone calling in MiXCR, and kept productive beta chains. Identical CDR3 protein sequences are pooled into one entry, listed with their most common genes and DNA. TCRdb's processing, not the authors', yielded these V and J calls. The sample includes approximately 540,000 distinct CDR3 sequences, with 12% observed a single time. The top ten hold 8% to 10% of the sample.

This same sample was also part of a study on T cells in Graves' hyperthyroidism and ophthalmopathy. The second study's paper adds: Stable Graves' hyperthyroidism was defined as the absence of progression to ophthalmopathy over 18 months of follow-up. Hyperthyroidism patients were newly diagnosed, with disease duration under 2 months, and aged 18 to 65 years. Any patient with an uncontrolled infection, another autoimmune disease, pregnancy or lactation was excluded. Clinical symptoms, serum thyroxine and TRAb, thyroid ultrasound, and orbital computed tomography formed the basis for the diagnoses. The first round of RT-PCR for the TCR CDR3 was performed with the HTBI primer set and the Qiagen OneStep RT-PCR kit. Most expanded thyroid clonotypes (frequency above 0.001) were also detected in blood, a finding suggesting that blood repertoires may reflect thyroid immune responses. A 13 V-J signature model separated ophthalmopathy from stable hyperthyroidism, with around 91% sensitivity and roughly 81% specificity in cross-validation and 80%/75% in testing. In validation, progression to ophthalmopathy was predicted by the model with 70.59% sensitivity and around 76% specificity, a median of roughly 6 months before onset. TCR V-J signatures able to tell the groups apart were searched for in a discovery cohort of 95 to 100 patients, of whom over 40 had Graves' ophthalmopathy and more than 55 had stable Graves' hyperthyroidism. Prospective prediction of ophthalmopathy was tested in an independent validation cohort of some 20 hyperthyroidism patients and 17 patients who later progressed to ophthalmopathy. The roughly 100 discovery patients were randomly divided into training and test sets at a 7:3 ratio. In about 6 Graves' hyperthyroidism patients, the study also compared T-cell repertoires from thyroid tissue with T-cell repertoires from blood. Once sampling was done, hyperthyroidism patients were given methimazole at a starting dose of 30 mg daily, whereas ophthalmopathy patients were given high-dose intravenous methylprednisolone. Libraries were constructed in a second round of multiplex PCR, after which size selection and purification were performed. Libraries were sequenced paired-end with 100 bp reads on an Illumina HiSeq2000. Raw data were processed with SOAPnuke, discarding reads with adapters, uncalled bases, mean Phred below 15, or no exact constant-primer or identifier match. COPE v1.2.5 was used to merge the high-quality paired reads, and each unique nucleotide sequence was defined as a clonotype. MiTCR v1.1 was used to align clonotypes to the IMGT TRBV, TRBD and TRBJ reference segments. The analysis was restricted to V-J combinations with a frequency above 0.0001, which together covered 99% to 99.2% of the repertoires. The TCS score was defined as the ratio of F50 (clonal expansion) to E x V (chaos), calculated using BLOSUM62-based TCRdist between CDR3 peptides within each V-J. Welch's t-statistics and random forest reduced 514 V-J features to 10 to 15, which were used in a naive Bayes classifier (R e1071). No statistical method was used to set the sample size in advance, and investigators knew the group allocation. TCR Vbeta CDR3 sequencing of roughly 140 peripheral blood samples (approximately 44 ophthalmopathy, 75 or so hyperthyroidism and approximately 17 progressor patients) is reported in the paper.

This sequence originates from a woman aged 25 to 39 with Graves disease. Donor details come from another sample of the same person, matched by shared clones. Sequencing was performed on peripheral blood mononuclear cells (PBMCs), taken at new diagnosis, from a patient treated with antithyroid drugs. The sequence is built from TRBV29-1 and TRBJ1-1, with no confident D gene call. CDR3 region: CSVAGGRAEAFF. The nucleotide sequence is TGCAGCGTTGCCGGCGGGAGGGCTGAAGCTTTCTTT.